This entry concerns a single T cell receptor beta chain. Sequencing was performed with immunoSEQ multiplex PCR; in TCRdb, only in-frame clones are kept and a portion is missing. The table includes 130,000 to 150,000 clones, approximately 88% detected once. V dropped 6 bases and J dropped 7; count of bases not matched to a gene: 14. CDR3 length: 15 residues. Germline CDR1 MDHEN, CDR2 SYDVKM. The data were taken from a study of T cell responses to AZD1222 COVID-19 vaccine. The starting material was peripheral blood, obtained 28 days after the second dose of the MenACWY control vaccine. The source is an adult who received the MenACWY meningococcal vaccine as a control. The chain employs TRBV28 and TRBJ1-1, with TRBD1 matching 7 bases. CDR3 residues: CASSPGGRGKSEAFF. The CDR3 DNA sequence: TGTGCCAGCAGCCCCGGCGGCAGGGGGAAGAGTGAAGCTTTCTTT.